This T cell receptor beta chain appears in the sequencing data of a study of human T cells and chemical hapten exposure. Study context: Per-sample TCR yield variability stemmed mainly from small pooled library volume differences.

This clonotype was recorded many times. Each CDR3 protein gets one entry after TCRdb re-called the RACE reads with MiXCR. The sample contains approximately 96,000 distinct CDR3 sequences, about 9.3% of which appear only once. The CDR3 runs to 14 residues. Between the trimmed V and J ends, which lost 3 bases and 10 bases, there was a span of 16 bases. The V gene's germline CDR1 is KGHSH and CDR2 LQKENI. The time point was: patch test 2, 6 weeks after DPC sensitization. Treatment indicated: therapeutic diphenylcyclopropenone sensitization with weekly scalp DPC. Sequencing was performed on whole blood, taken in connection with sensitization to the hapten diphenylcyclopropenone (DPC). The TCR was taken from a woman in her forties with alopecia areata. Some clones in this sample may be carry-over from other donors' samples. The V call is TRBV18, the J call TRBJ2-1, with a possible D match to TRBD2 (7 bases). The DNA for the CDR3 is TGTGCCAGCTCACCCACACCCGGCGGGGGCGAGCAGTTCTTC. Amino acids: CASSPTPGGGEQFF. Full variable domain (remainder filled in from reference TRBV18 and TRBJ2-1): NAGVMQNPRHLVRRRGQEARLRCSPMKGHSHVYWYRQLPEEGLKFMVYLQKENIIDESGMPKERFSAEFPKEGPSILRIQQVVRGDSAAYFCASSPTPGGGEQFFGPGTRLTVL.